The source of this TCR beta chain is a study of cytomegalovirus exposure and HLA in healthy donors listed by TCRdb under 2017. Background for the entire study: An earlier analysis of approximately 550 of the donors reported 250 to 350 Gb of sequence data and 120 million or so unique TCR beta sequences from roughly 180 million T cells. A later analysis re-analyzed previously published TCR beta repertoires from roughly 690 donors and added high-resolution HLA genotyping to study TCR occurrence patterns. Typing coverage varied by locus: roughly 620-630 donors for A, B, C, DRB1 and DQB1; roughly 560 for DQA1; 606 for DPA1; around 450 for DPB1. An early release covering about 600 HLA-typed donors comprised about 290 gigabases of sequencing data and roughly 85 million unique TCR sequences. All discovery cohort repertoires had been generated on a single sequencing platform. Alongside the repertoire data, information on donor age, sex, ethnicity and CMV serostatus was compiled. Rather than using new phenotypic data, the later analysis identified candidate immune exposures from TCR beta sequences and from how often those sequences occurred across donors. The genetic ancestry cluster associated with self-reported Caucasian donors included 80% to 90% of the roughly 400 genotyped donors. Class I and class II HLA loci were covered by the typing at four-digit resolution. Along with the roughly 670-subject first cohort, a separate validation cohort of over a hundred different subjects was used. The aim of the study was to test whether cataloging public T cell receptors could identify signatures of past pathogen exposure. An earlier analysis of 500 to 750 of the donors applied high-throughput TCR beta sequencing to assess whether each TCR beta V gene segment acted as functional or pseudogenic. A handful of DR-DQ haplotypes were handled as single units for association and clustering because linkage in the cohort was strong. Using immunosequencing, the study profiled T cell repertoires from about 610 subjects and related those repertoires to cytomegalovirus serostatus. To predict cytomegalovirus infection status, the study combined high-throughput TCR immunosequencing, statistical association of individual TCRs with disease status, and machine learning. On average, about 200,000 unique TCR beta nucleotide sequences were sequenced per donor among a few hundred genotyped donors of the cohort, with roughly 20% of those sequences being non-productive. Genome-wide SNP genotypes for about 55% of the 666 donors were used in a later genetic analysis, which treated that subset as a discovery cohort. Study-wide findings and limitations: Most TCR sequences were observed very rarely across donors, whereas some public TCRs were present in many individuals. A further reported finding was that TCR beta sequences accurately predicted the HLA-A and HLA-B alleles for most subjects in the first cohort. The sequencing pipeline was judged likely to have produced a cluster of highly shared sequence variants as a technical artifact. Sequencing depth was assumed to be roughly uniform across donors in the presence/absence analyses, though that assumption may not hold. A later analysis found that most CMV-associated TCR beta chains appeared HLA-restricted, with HLA associations seemingly driven largely by CMV exposure. A later genetic analysis reported fewer N-insertions in productive TCRs among donors in an Asian-associated ancestry cluster than the roughly 700-donor mean. Because counts were too low, about 18 rarely observed V segments, including chromosome 9 orphons, were excluded from the earlier analysis of some 540 of the donors. In a later analysis, TCR association rates were found to vary across HLA loci, with the most associated TCRs seen for DRB1 alleles and the fewest for HLA-C alleles. In a later analysis, HLA-associated TCR beta chains were found to be more clonally expanded and to have lower generation probabilities than equally common non-associated chains. In vitro tests confirmed that a few of the cytomegalovirus-associated TCR beta chains recognize cytomegalovirus antigens. Because some donors lacked HLA typing at each locus, the association tests relied only on the typed subset. The 87-base-pair reads could not distinguish some IMGT-functional V segments, including TRBV6-2 and TRBV6-3, so those segments were excluded. Specific HLA alleles were associated with over 15,000 TCR beta sequences at a false discovery rate of 0.05 in a later analysis. In this cohort, only TCR beta chains were sequenced, and detectable features were limited by the absence of alpha or paired-chain data. CMV serostatus was the only immune exposure information available for the cohort. Linkage disequilibrium might explain the correlated functional status among segregating V segments, but an unknown experimental factor could not be excluded. An association between a missense DCLRE1C variant and V-gene and J-gene trimming of TCR beta chains was found in a later genetic analysis and replicated in an independent cohort. A later analysis reported that several top co-occurrence clusters appeared linked to parvovirus B19, influenza, CMV and Epstein-Barr virus. According to the authors, the approach could potentially be generalized to other disease states and immunological phenotypes. In both the original and validation cohorts, the classifier was reported to diagnose cytomegalovirus status with high specificity and sensitivity. Assigning TCR associations to individual alleles was difficult when HLA alleles, especially DR and DQ, strongly co-occurred. The study gave a list of some 150 TCR beta chains associated with cytomegalovirus. Broadly in line with IMGT annotations, most TCR beta V segments showed up in productive rearrangements about 87% or about 30% of the time in an earlier analysis of a few hundred of the donors.

Library preparation was by the immunoSEQ multiplex PCR assay. For the multiplex PCR, a mixture combining 60 forward primers for TCR Vbeta segments and 13 reverse primers for TCR Jbeta segments was used. The CDR3 region of rearranged TCR beta genes was amplified from genomic DNA with a multiplex PCR assay. The amplified TCR beta libraries were sequenced on the Illumina HiSeq System as 87-base-pair reads. Turning to the authors' computational methods: A later analysis tallied some 79 million unique TCR beta chains across the 666 repertoires, and approximately 12 million of those chains were shared by two or more donors. Raw reads were error-corrected and collapsed into unique sequences with a nearest-neighbor algorithm that merged closely related sequences to remove PCR and sequencing errors. Alignment of CDR3 sequences to IMGT reference sequences was used to assign V, D and J gene segments. For a sequence to be retained, a match of at least six nucleotides was required to both a V gene segment and a J gene segment. Rearrangements were classified as productive when the CDR3 lacked stop codons and remained in frame with V and J, and all other rearrangements were classified as non-productive. Following IMGT convention, CDR3 was defined as the stretch from the second conserved V-encoded cysteine up to the conserved J-encoded phenylalanine. In an earlier analysis of 587 of the donors, sequences lacking an unambiguous match to a single V gene segment were excluded. An earlier analysis of under 750 of the donors called V segments functional above 56.7% productive rearrangements and segregating when the between-donor standard deviation exceeded 5%. A statistical classification framework was built to diagnose cytomegalovirus status from the catalog of TCR beta chain sequences. V and J gene assignment, in a later analysis, came from comparing TCR nucleotide sequences with IMGT/GENE-DB human TR gene sequences. Using the TCRdist pipeline, a later analysis assigned CDR3 sequences along with most-parsimonious VDJ recombination scenarios. In a later analysis, each TCR beta chain was defined by its CDR3 amino acid sequence together with its V-gene family, and reads without a unique V-gene family were excluded. As a way to deal with suspected cross-contamination and a sequencing artifact, a later analysis dropped approximately 570 nucleotide sequences that were highly shared and had low generation probability. A later analysis calculated a clonal expansion index for each public chain from normalized within-repertoire ranks of inferred template counts. A later analysis computed generation probabilities with a VDJ recombination model fitted to out-of-frame rearrangements, and checked the results against IGoR. A later analysis scored TCR-TCR, TCR-HLA and TCR-CMV co-occurrence with hypergeometric tests, applying a repertoire-size bias correction to TCR pairs. In a later analysis, false discovery rates were estimated by permuting HLA or CMV assignments 20 times. In a later analysis, co-occurring TCRs were grouped with DBSCAN, and TCRdist sequence similarity was added when clustering was performed within HLA-allele-positive subsets. Co-occurrence clustering excluded repertoires with fewer than 30,000 or more than 120,000 public chains, plus five with anomalous nucleotide sharing. Imported from immuneACCESS, the table was reduced by TCRdb to in-frame sequences with V and J called. These copies leave out some clones; in studies compared against another copy, an unresolved V gene accounts for under half, and the cause of the remainder is not known. V, J and clone size are those of that table, while D and trimming were read from the DNA. A total of 180,000 or so clones appear in this sample, 76% of them only once. The ten most abundant clones make up about 0.69% of the sample.

The cohort consisted of some 730 healthy bone marrow donors. Cohort members were all nominally healthy when sampled, although unrecorded immune exposures were likely present. The donor tested CMV seronegative, placing the donor among the roughly 340 seronegative members of the cohort. Every donor gave a peripheral blood sample, and the peripheral blood mononuclear cells from that sample were used for TCR beta sequencing. The Qiagen DNeasy Blood Extraction Kit was used to extract genomic DNA from the blood cell samples. This clone was recorded once. The antigen this receptor binds is unknown. No much larger clone is present one base from it, and per-base qualities are unavailable. Based on the germline V gene (reference sequence), the CDR1 and CDR2 sequences are MNHEY and SMNVEV. The V and J ends are trimmed by 6 bases and 6 bases, leaving 11 bases between them. Inclusive of the bounding cysteine and phenylalanine, the CDR3 is 13 residues long. Just the 39-base CDR3 DNA is kept, in frame starting at base 1.

Material: PBMCs. The sequence was obtained from a female donor in good health and CMV-seronegative. The V and J genes are TRBV27 and TRBJ2-2; there is no confident call for the D gene. The DNA is as follows: TGTGCCAGCAGCTTCCGAGAGGCCGGGGAGCTGTTTTTT. This translates into CASSFREAGELFF.